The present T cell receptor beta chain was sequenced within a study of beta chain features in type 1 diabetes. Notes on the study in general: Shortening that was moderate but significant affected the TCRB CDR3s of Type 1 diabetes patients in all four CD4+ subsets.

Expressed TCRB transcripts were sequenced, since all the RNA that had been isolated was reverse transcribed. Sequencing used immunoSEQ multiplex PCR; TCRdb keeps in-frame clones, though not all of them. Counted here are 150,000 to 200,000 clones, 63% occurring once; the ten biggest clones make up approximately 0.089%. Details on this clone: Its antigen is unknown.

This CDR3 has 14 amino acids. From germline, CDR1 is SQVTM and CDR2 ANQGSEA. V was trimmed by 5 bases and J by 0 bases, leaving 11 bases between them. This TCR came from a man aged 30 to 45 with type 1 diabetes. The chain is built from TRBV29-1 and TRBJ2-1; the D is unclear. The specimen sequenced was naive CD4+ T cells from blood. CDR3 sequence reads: CSVSRSSSYNEQFF. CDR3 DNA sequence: TGCAGCGTTAGCAGGTCGAGCTCCTACAATGAGCAGTTCTTC.